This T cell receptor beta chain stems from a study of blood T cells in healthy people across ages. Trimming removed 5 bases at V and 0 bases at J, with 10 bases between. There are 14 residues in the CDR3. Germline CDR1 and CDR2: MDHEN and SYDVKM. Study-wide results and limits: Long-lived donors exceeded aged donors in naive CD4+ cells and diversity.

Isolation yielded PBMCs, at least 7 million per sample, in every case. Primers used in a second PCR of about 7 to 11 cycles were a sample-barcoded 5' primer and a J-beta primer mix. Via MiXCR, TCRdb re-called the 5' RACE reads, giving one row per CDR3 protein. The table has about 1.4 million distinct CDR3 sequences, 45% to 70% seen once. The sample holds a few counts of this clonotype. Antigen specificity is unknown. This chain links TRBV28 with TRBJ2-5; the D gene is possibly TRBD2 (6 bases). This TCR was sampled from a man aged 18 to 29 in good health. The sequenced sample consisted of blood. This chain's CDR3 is CASSPGGYQETQYF. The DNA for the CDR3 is TGTGCCAGCAGTCCCGGGGGTTACCAAGAGACCCAGTACTTC.